The rows below give T cell receptor beta chains drawn from one sample of a study of T-cell reconstitution after alpha-beta-depleted transplantation in children. TCRdb reprocessed the PCR reads with MiXCR, giving one entry per CDR3 protein. Of 95,000 to 150,000 distinct CDR3 sequences in the sample, 20% to 25% were seen once. This specimen consisted of PBMCs, mostly from graft donor cells, obtained 180 days after TCRalphabeta/CD19-depleted stem cell transplant. Source of these receptors: a male patient between 2 and 15 years old who had a stem cell transplant for chronic granulomatous disease, so the T cells may come from the graft donor. Each CDR3 is given with its conserved first and last residue. The D gene is left open where the match is weak. The size entry is marked missing in some rows and otherwise reads once, few, many or a size class.

clone size | J gene | V gene | D gene | CDR3 DNA | CDR3 protein
many | TRBJ2-6 | TRBV20-1 | NA | TGCAGTGCTACGACCGCCAACGTCCTGACTTTC | CSATTANVLTF
NA | TRBJ2-2 | TRBV7-7 | TRBD1 | TGTGCCAGCAGCTCGATGGGGACAGGGACCGGGGAGCTGTTTTTT | CASSSMGTGTGELFF
many | TRBJ2-2 | TRBV20-1 | NA | TGCAGTGCTAGGGAGAGTAGGACCTACACCGGGGAGCTGTTTTTT | CSARESRTYTGELFF
NA | TRBJ2-1 | TRBV5-1 | TRBD1 | TGCGCCACCTCCAGCCTCACAGGGGATGAGCAGTTCTTC | CATSSLTGDEQFF
NA | TRBJ1-2 | TRBV12-3/TRBV12-4 | NA | TGTGCCAGCACCTTTGGTGCGGGCTATGGCTACACCTTC | CASTFGAGYGYTF
few | TRBJ2-7 | TRBV5-5 | NA | TGTGCCAGCAGCTTGGCGGTCCCTTCCTACGAGCAGTACTTC | CASSLAVPSYEQYF
NA | TRBJ2-1 | TRBV6-1 | TRBD2 | TGTGCCAGCAGTGAAGGTAATAGCGGGAGCTCCGTTCAGTTCTTC | CASSEGNSGSSVQFF
NA | TRBJ2-2 | TRBV6-2/TRBV6-3 | TRBD1 | TGTGCCAGCACGTACACAGGGGCAGTGAACACCGGGGAGCTGTTTTTT | CASTYTGAVNTGELFF
NA | TRBJ2-1 | TRBV7-9 | NA | TGTGCCAGCAGCCCGGAGCAGTTCTTC | CASSPEQFF
few | TRBJ2-7 | TRBV20-1 | TRBD2 | TGCAGTGCTAGTGGCGGGAGAGGCTCCTACGAGCAGTACTTC | CSASGGRGSYEQYF
few | TRBJ2-7 | TRBV9 | TRBD2 | TGTGCCAGCAGCGCGAAAACGGGACTAGGAGACGAGCAGTACTTC | CASSAKTGLGDEQYF
NA | TRBJ1-2 | TRBV29-1 | NA | TGCAGCGTTGTAGGGGAACAGCTTGGCTACACCTTC | CSVVGEQLGYTF
few | TRBJ2-7 | TRBV5-1 | TRBD2 | TGCGCCAGCCAACCGGGACTAGGGGTCTACGAGCAGTACTTC | CASQPGLGVYEQYF
many | TRBJ2-7 | TRBV5-6 | TRBD2 | TGTGCCAGCAGGGGAGCGGGAGCCAGCGTGGTGTACTTC | CASRGAGASVVYF
many | TRBJ2-1 | TRBV20-1 | TRBD2 | TGCAGTTCAACTAGCGGGGTAAACAATGAGCAGTTCTTC | CSSTSGVNNEQFF
many | TRBJ2-3 | TRBV12-3/TRBV12-4 | TRBD2 | TGTGCCAGCAGTTCCCGCCCGTCCCATAGCGGGGGGACAGATACGCAGTATTTT | CASSSRPSHSGGTDTQYF
many | TRBJ1-2 | TRBV20-1 | NA | TGCAGTGCTAGGCGGGAACTTGAGAGGGGCTACACCTTC | CSARRELERGYTF
many | TRBJ2-3 | TRBV20-1 | NA | TGCAGTGCTAAGGTAGCGGAGACCACAGATACGCAGTATTTT | CSAKVAETTDTQYF
many | TRBJ1-1 | TRBV20-1 | TRBD1 | TGCAGTGCTAGACCTGGACAGGGATTGAACACTGAAGCTTTCTTT | CSARPGQGLNTEAFF
NA | TRBJ2-5 | TRBV12-3/TRBV12-4 | NA | TGTGCCAGCAGTTCCTCGGGGATATGGCCCCAGTACTTC | CASSSSGIWPQYF
many | TRBJ1-2 | TRBV5-1 | TRBD1 | TGCGCCAGCAGCCCCGGGACAGCCCTCTATGGCTACACCTTC | CASSPGTALYGYTF
few | TRBJ2-7 | TRBV29-1 | NA | TGCAGCGTTGAAGCGGGGTTCCCCTACGAGCAGTACTTC | CSVEAGFPYEQYF
NA | TRBJ2-1 | TRBV27 | TRBD2 | TGTGCCAGCCGGGGAGGGCAGGGATCCTACAATGAGCAGTTCTTC | CASRGGQGSYNEQFF
few | TRBJ1-2 | TRBV12-3/TRBV12-4 | TRBD1 | TGTGCCAGCAGTCACATGGGACAGGGGAGCAATGGCTACACCTTC | CASSHMGQGSNGYTF
many | TRBJ2-7 | TRBV12-3/TRBV12-4 | TRBD2 | TGTGCCAGCAGCCCCGCACTAGCGGGAGTTCTGTACGAGCAGTACTTC | CASSPALAGVLYEQYF
many | TRBJ2-1 | TRBV27 | TRBD1 | TGTGCCAGCAGTTTTATGTGGGACAGGGGGCGCAGAGGGGGTAATGAGCAGTTCTTC | CASSFMWDRGRRGGNEQFF
few | TRBJ1-3 | TRBV12-3/TRBV12-4 | NA | TGTGCCAGCAGTTTTATACAGGGAAACACCATATATTTT | CASSFIQGNTIYF
many | TRBJ2-7 | TRBV5-1 | NA | TGCGCCAGCAGCTTGGGATTCTCCTACGAGCAGTACTTC | CASSLGFSYEQYF
NA | TRBJ2-5 | TRBV20-1 | TRBD2 | TGCAGTGCTAGAGACCTAGCGGGGGGCAAAGAGACCCAGTACTTC | CSARDLAGGKETQYF
many | TRBJ2-1 | TRBV12-3/TRBV12-4 | TRBD1 | TGTGCCAGCAGTTTAGACGGACAGGGAGTCTACAATGAGCAGTTCTTC | CASSLDGQGVYNEQFF
NA | TRBJ2-3 | TRBV5-4 | TRBD1 | TGTGCCAGCAGCGCGGACAGGGCAGATACGCAGTATTTT | CASSADRADTQYF
many | TRBJ2-5 | TRBV12-3/TRBV12-4 | NA | TGTGCCAGCAGTTTCCTTGAGACCCAGTACTTC | CASSFLETQYF
NA | TRBJ2-2 | TRBV7-2 | TRBD1 | TGTGCCAGCAGCGGAATCGGGACAGGGCTTGGGGAGCTGTTTTTT | CASSGIGTGLGELFF
many | TRBJ1-1 | TRBV12-3/TRBV12-4 | NA | TGTGCCAGCAGTCCGAGGGGCACTGAAGCTTTCTTT | CASSPRGTEAFF
NA | TRBJ1-1 | TRBV12-3/TRBV12-4 | NA | TGTGCCAGCAGTTTGAGCCAGGGCGAAGCTGAAGCTTTCTTT | CASSLSQGEAEAFF
many | TRBJ2-5 | TRBV20-1 | TRBD2 | TGCAGTGCTAAGGGAGGGGAGACCCAGTACTTC | CSAKGGETQYF
few | TRBJ2-7 | TRBV27 | NA | TGTGCCAGCAGTTTTGGCGGGGCGGGCGAGCAGTACTTC | CASSFGGAGEQYF
NA | TRBJ1-2 | TRBV7-2 | TRBD1 | TGTGCCAGCAGACCACAGGGGGAGTATGGCTACACCTTC | CASRPQGEYGYTF
many | TRBJ2-7 | TRBV3-1 | NA | TGTGCCAGCAGCCCGGGGCGAGACGAGCAGTACTTC | CASSPGRDEQYF
NA | TRBJ2-3 | TRBV20-1 | NA | TGCAGTGCCCCTGTTATAGGGCGCACAGATACGCAGTATTTT | CSAPVIGRTDTQYF
NA | TRBJ2-7 | TRBV6-2/TRBV6-3 | TRBD2 | TGTGCCAGCAGTTTCCCGGGACTAGCGGGAGACTACGAGCAGTACTTC | CASSFPGLAGDYEQYF
many | TRBJ1-2 | TRBV7-8 | NA | TGTGCCAGCAGTCCCCGGCTGACGGGACGGGAATTTGGCTACACCTTC | CASSPRLTGREFGYTF
many | TRBJ2-1 | TRBV5-1 | TRBD1 | TGCGCCAGCTGTAAGGGACAGGGGGCCTACAATGAGCAGTTCTTC | CASCKGQGAYNEQFF
few | TRBJ2-6 | TRBV7-6 | NA | TGTGCCAGCAGCTTAGGGAGGTCTGGGGCCAACGTCCTGACTTTC | CASSLGRSGANVLTF
many | TRBJ2-1 | TRBV29-1 | TRBD1 | TGCAGCGCAGGACAGGGGGTCGTTGAGCAGTTCTTC | CSAGQGVVEQFF
NA | TRBJ1-1 | TRBV12-3/TRBV12-4 | NA | TGTGCCAGCAGTTTATTGGTCGAGTCAGAAGCTTTCTTT | CASSLLVESEAFF
NA | TRBJ2-3 | TRBV20-1 | NA | TGCAGTGCTGGGAACGACTTTTGGTCGGGAGATACGCAGTATTTT | CSAGNDFWSGDTQYF
many | TRBJ2-1 | TRBV12-3/TRBV12-4 | NA | TGTGCCAGCAGTTTAGGGTTTGAGCAGTTCTTC | CASSLGFEQFF
many | TRBJ2-3 | TRBV3-1 | NA | TGTGCCAGCAGCCAAGATCTTGGGGGAGGAGTTGGGACAGATACGCAGTATTTT | CASSQDLGGGVGTDTQYF
few | TRBJ2-1 | TRBV10-2 | NA | TGCGCCAGCAGTGAGTCCAGCAATGAGCAGTTCTTC | CASSESSNEQFF
many | TRBJ2-1 | TRBV20-1 | NA | TGCAGTGCTAGTTCCGGAAGAGTCAGTGAGCAGTTCTTC | CSASSGRVSEQFF
many | TRBJ2-7 | TRBV5-4 | NA | TGTGCCAGCAGCTTGGAAGCCAGTCCCTCCTACGAGCAGTACTTC | CASSLEASPSYEQYF
many | TRBJ2-3 | TRBV4-3 | NA | TGCGCCAGCAGCCAAGGGTCCAGGGGCACAGATACGCAGTATTTT | CASSQGSRGTDTQYF
NA | TRBJ2-1 | TRBV6-5 | NA | TGTGCCAGCAGAAAACCGGACGGTAACAATGAGCAGTTCTTC | CASRKPDGNNEQFF
NA | TRBJ2-1 | TRBV7-9 | TRBD2 | TGTGCCAGCGGCGAGCGGGAGTTTAATGAGCAGTTCTTC | CASGEREFNEQFF
few | TRBJ2-7 | TRBV9 | TRBD2 | TGTGCCAGCAGCGCCGCGGGGGGGCACTCCTACGAGCAGTACTTC | CASSAAGGHSYEQYF
few | TRBJ1-2 | TRBV5-6 | TRBD1 | TGTGCCAGCAGCTCGGACAGGGGTTTTTACTATGGCTACACCTTC | CASSSDRGFYYGYTF